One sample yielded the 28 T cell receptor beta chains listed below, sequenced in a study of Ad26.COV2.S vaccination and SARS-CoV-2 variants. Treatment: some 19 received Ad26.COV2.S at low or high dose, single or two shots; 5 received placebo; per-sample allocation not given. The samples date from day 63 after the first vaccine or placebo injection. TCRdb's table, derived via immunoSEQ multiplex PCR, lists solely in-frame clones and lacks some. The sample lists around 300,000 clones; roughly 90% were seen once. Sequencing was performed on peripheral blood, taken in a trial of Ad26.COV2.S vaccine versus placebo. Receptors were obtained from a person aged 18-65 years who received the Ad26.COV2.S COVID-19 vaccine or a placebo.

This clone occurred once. The CDR3 nucleotides read TGTGCCAGCAGTTCCGGACTGGGAAACTACGAGCAGTACTTC. Its protein product is CASSSGLGNYEQYF. This sequence joins TRBV5-6 and TRBJ2-7; D is possibly TRBD2 (5 bases). The V and J ends lost 5 bases and 3 bases respectively, with 15 bases between them. Germline V CDR1 and CDR2: SGHDT, YYEEEE. This CDR3 spans 14 amino acids.

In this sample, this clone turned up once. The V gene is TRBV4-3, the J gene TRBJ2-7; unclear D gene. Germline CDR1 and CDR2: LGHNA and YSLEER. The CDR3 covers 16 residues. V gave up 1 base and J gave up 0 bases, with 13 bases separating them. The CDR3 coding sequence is TGCGCCAGCAGCCAAGTTAACACCCAGAGCTCCTACGAGCAGTACTTC. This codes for CASSQVNTQSSYEQYF.

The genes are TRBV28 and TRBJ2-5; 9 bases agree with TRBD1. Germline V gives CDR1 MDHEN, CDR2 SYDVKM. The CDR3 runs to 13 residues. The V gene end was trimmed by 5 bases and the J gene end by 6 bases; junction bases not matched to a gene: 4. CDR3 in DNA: TGTGCCAGCAGTCGGACAGGGGATCAGACCCAGTACTTC. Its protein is CASSRTGDQTQYF.

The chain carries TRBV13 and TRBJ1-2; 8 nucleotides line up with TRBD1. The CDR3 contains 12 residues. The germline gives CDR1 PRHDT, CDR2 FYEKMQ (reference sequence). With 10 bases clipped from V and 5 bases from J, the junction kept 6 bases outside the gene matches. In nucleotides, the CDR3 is TGTGCCACCGGGGACAGGCCGTATGGCTACACCTTC. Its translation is CATGDRPYGYTF.

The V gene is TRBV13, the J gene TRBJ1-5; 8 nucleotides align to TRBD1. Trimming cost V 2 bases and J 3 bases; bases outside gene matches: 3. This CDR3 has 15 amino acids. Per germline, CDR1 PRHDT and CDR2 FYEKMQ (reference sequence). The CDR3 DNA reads TGTGCCAGCAGCTTACAGGGGGCCCTCAATCAGCCCCAGCATTTT. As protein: CASSLQGALNQPQHF. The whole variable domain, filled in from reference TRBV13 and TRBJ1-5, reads AAGVIQSPRHLIKEKRETATLKCYPIPRHDTVYWYQQGPGQDPQFLISFYEKMQSDKGSIPDRFSAQQFSDYHSELNMSSLELGDSALYFCASSLQGALNQPQHFGDGTRLSIL.

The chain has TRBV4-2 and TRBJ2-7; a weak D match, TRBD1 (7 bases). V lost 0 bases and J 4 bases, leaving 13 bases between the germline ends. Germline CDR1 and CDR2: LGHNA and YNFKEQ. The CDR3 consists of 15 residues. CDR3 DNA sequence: TGTGCCAGCAGCCAAGACAGGGGGGTACGGTACGAGCAGTACTTC. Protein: CASSQDRGVRYEQYF.

The CDR3 is CASSQTRTYEQYF. Written as DNA, the CDR3 is TGTGCCAGCAGCCAGACCCGGACTTACGAGCAGTACTTC. The V call is TRBV4-2, the J call TRBJ2-7; perhaps TRBD2 as D (5 bases). This CDR3 comprises 13 residues. CDR1 is LGHNA and CDR2 is YNFKEQ in the germline V gene. Between the trimmed V and J ends, which lost 3 bases and 4 bases, there was a span of 10 bases.

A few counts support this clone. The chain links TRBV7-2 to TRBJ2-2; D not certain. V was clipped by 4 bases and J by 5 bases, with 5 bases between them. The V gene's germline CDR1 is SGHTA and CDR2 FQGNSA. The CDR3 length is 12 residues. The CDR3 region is CASSSRTGELFF. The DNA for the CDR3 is TGTGCCAGCAGCTCGAGGACCGGGGAGCTGTTTTTT.

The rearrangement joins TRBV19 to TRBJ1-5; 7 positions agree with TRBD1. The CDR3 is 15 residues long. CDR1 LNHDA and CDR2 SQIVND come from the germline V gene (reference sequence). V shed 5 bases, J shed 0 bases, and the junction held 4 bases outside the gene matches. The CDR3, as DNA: TGTGCCAGTAGTGACAGGGCCCTTAGCAATCAGCCCCAGCATTTT. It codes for CASSDRALSNQPQHF.

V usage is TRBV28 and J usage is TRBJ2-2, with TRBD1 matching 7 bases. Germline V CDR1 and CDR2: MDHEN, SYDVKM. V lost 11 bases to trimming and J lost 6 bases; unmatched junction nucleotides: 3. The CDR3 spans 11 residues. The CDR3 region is CAAQGAGELFF. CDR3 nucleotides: TGTGCCGCTCAGGGGGCCGGGGAGCTGTTTTTT. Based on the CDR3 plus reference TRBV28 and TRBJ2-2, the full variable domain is DVKVTQSSRYLVKRTGEKVFLECVQDMDHENMFWYRQDPGLGLRLIYFSYDVKMKEKGDIPEGYSVSREKKERFSLILESASTNQTSMYLCAAQGAGELFFGEGSRLTVL.

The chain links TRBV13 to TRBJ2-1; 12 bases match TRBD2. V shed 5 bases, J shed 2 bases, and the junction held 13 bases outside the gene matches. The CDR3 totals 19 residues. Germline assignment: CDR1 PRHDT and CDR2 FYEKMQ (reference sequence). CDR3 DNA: TGTGCCAGCAGCACGACTAGCGGGAGCCCCCCGAACGCCTACAATGAGCAGTTCTTC. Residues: CASSTTSGSPPNAYNEQFF.

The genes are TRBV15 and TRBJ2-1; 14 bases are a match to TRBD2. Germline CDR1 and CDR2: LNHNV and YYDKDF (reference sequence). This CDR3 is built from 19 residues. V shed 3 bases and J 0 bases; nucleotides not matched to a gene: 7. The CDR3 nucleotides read TGTGCCACCAGCAGCCCGGGACTAGCGGGAGTTCGCTCCTACAATGAGCAGTTCTTC. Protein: CATSSPGLAGVRSYNEQFF.

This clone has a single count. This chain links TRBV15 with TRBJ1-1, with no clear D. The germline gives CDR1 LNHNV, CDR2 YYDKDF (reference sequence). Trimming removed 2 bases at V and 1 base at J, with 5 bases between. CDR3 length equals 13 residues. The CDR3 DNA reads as TGTGCCACCAGCAGATCCCGGAACACTGAAGCTTTCTTT. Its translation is CATSRSRNTEAFF.

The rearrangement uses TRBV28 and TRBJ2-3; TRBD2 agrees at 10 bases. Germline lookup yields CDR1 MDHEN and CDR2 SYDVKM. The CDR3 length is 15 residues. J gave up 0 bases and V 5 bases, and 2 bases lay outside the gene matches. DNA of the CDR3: TGTGCCAGCAGTCCTAGCGGGAGTAGCACAGATACGCAGTATTTT. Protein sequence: CASSPSGSSTDTQYF.

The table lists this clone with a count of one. CDR3 DNA sequence: TGTGCCAGCAGCCAGACAATGGGGCTAGGGGGAACAGATACGCAGTATTTT. This gives the protein CASSQTMGLGGTDTQYF. The V gene is TRBV4-2, the J gene TRBJ2-3, with D possibly TRBD1 on 6 matching bases. Trimming stripped 3 bases from V and 3 bases from J, with 19 bases between. This CDR3 is 17 amino acids long. Germline assignment: CDR1 LGHNA and CDR2 YNFKEQ.

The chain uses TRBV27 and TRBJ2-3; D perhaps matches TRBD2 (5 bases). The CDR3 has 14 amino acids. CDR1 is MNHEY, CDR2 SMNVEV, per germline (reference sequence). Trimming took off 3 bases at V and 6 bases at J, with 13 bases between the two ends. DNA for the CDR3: TGTGCCAGCAGTTTCAGTTCGAGGGCGGATACGCAGTATTTT. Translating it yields CASSFSSRADTQYF.

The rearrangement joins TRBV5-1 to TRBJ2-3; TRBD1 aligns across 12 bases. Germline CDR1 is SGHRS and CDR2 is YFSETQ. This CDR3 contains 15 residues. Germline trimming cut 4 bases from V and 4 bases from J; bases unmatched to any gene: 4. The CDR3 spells CASSPGTGGSDTQYF. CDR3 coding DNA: TGCGCCAGCAGCCCCGGGACAGGGGGCTCAGATACGCAGTATTTT.

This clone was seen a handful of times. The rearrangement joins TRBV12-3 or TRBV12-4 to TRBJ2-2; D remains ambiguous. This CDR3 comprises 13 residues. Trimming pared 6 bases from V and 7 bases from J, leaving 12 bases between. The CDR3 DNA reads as TGTGCCAGCAGGACATTCTTTGGCGGGGAGCTGTTTTTT. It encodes CASRTFFGGELFF.

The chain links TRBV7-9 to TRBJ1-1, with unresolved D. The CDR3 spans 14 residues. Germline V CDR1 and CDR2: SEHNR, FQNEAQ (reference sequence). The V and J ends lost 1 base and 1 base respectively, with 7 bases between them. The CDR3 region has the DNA TGTGCCAGCAGCTTAGGCTCGTCGAACACTGAAGCTTTCTTT. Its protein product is CASSLGSSNTEAFF.

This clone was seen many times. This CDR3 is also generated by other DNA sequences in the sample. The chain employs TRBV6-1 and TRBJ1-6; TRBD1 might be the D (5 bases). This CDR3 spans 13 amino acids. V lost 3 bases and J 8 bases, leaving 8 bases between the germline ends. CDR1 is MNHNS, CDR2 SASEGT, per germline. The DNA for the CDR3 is TGTGCCAGCAGTGACAGGGAGCATTCACCCCTCCACTTT. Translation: CASSDREHSPLHF.

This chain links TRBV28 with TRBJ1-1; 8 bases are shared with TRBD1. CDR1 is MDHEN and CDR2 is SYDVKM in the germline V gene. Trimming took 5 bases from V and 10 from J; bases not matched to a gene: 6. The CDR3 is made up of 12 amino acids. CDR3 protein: CASSDRGLGAFF. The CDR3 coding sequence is TGTGCCAGCAGTGACAGGGGACTGGGAGCTTTCTTT.

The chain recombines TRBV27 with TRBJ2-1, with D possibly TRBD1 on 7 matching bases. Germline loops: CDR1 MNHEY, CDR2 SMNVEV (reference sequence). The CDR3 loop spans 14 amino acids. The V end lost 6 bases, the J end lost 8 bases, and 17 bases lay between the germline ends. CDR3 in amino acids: CASRTGFRGDEQFF. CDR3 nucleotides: TGTGCCAGCAGGACAGGGTTTAGGGGGGATGAGCAGTTCTTC.

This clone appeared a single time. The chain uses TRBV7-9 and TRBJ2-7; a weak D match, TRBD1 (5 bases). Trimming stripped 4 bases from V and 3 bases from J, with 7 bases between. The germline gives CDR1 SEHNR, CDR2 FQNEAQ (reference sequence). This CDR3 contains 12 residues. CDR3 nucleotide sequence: TGTGCCAGCAGCTCGGACATCTACGAGCAGTACTTC. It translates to CASSSDIYEQYF.

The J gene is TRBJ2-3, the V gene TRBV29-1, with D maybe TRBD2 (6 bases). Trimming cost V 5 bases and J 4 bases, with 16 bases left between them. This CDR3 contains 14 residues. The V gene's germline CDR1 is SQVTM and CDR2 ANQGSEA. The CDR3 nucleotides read TGCAGCGTTAGGGGACTGGGGGGAGCAGATACGCAGTATTTT. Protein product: CSVRGLGGADTQYF.

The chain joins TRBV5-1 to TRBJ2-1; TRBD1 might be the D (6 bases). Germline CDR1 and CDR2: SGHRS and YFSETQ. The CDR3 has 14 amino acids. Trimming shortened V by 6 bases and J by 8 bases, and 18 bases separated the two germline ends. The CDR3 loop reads CASKVGAGADEQFF. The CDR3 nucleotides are TGCGCCAGCAAAGTGGGGGCAGGGGCGGATGAGCAGTTCTTC.

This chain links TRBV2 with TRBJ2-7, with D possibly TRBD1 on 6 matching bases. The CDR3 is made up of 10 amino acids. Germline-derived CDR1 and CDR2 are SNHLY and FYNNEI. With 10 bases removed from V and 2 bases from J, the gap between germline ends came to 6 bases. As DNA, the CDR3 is TGTGCCACAGGGGCCTACGAGCAGTACTTC. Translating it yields CATGAYEQYF.

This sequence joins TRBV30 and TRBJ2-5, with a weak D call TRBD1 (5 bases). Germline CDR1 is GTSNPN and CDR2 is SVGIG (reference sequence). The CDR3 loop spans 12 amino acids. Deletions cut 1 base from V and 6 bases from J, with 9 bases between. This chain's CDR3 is CAWSEQGKTQYF. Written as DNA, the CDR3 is TGTGCCTGGAGTGAGCAGGGAAAGACCCAGTACTTC.

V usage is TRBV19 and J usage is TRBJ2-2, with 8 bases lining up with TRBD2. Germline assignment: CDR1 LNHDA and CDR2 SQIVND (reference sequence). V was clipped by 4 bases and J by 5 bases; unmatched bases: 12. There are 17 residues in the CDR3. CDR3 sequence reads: CASSKGGAGVRTGELFF. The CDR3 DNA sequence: TGTGCCAGTAGTAAAGGGGGAGCGGGAGTGAGGACCGGGGAGCTGTTTTTT.